This T cell receptor beta chain derives from a study of cytomegalovirus exposure and HLA in healthy donors. Study results and limitations: Relative to equally common others, HLA-associated TCR beta chains showed greater clonal expansion in a later analysis. Altogether, some 170 TCR beta chains were recorded as cytomegalovirus-associated.

The CDR3 runs to 14 residues. CDR1 PRHDT and CDR2 FYEKMQ come from the germline V gene (reference sequence). It was with 60 Vbeta and 13 Jbeta primers that the PCR ran. Measured with immunoSEQ multiplex PCR; TCRdb has only the in-frame clones, and not every one. The sample yields 200,000 or so clones, of which the top ten take up over 0.95%. To note about this clone: Its cognate antigen is unknown. At one end, the junction sequence differs from germline, possibly due to a read error.

Input material: PBMCs. The clonotype was recovered from a girl aged 2-10 years in good health and CMV-seropositive. V is TRBV13 and J is TRBJ1-1; D call uncertain. The CDR3 is CASSLGKVDTEAFF. The CDR3, as DNA: TGTGCCAGCAGCTTAGGGAAAGTAGACACTGAAGCCTTCTTT.